Shown below are 17 T cell receptor beta chains from a single sample sequenced in a study of CXCR3-negative and CXCR3-positive naive CD8 T cells. Overall study results and limits: Compared with CXCR3-negative naive cells, CXCR3-positive naive cells showed more hydrophobic TRB CDR3s.

These receptors have no identified antigens. Libraries of TRB cDNA were made by 5' RACE and carried UMIs. With the 5' RACE reads reprocessed, TCRdb shows one record per CDR3 protein and no DNA. The ten most abundant clones cover roughly 0.62% of a sample with about 130,000 distinct CDR3 sequences. The sample was naive CXCR3+ CD8+ T cells from blood. The subset here: CD45RO-CCR7+CD27+CD95- naive CD8+ T cells expressing CXCR3 (TNR3+). Receptor source: a human donor in good health. Some clones in this sample may be carry-over from other donors' samples.

V is TRBV6-5 and J is TRBJ2-1; TCRdb gives TRBD1 as the D gene, but with no DNA this cannot be confirmed. The V gene's germline CDR1 is MNHEY and CDR2 SVGAGI. The CDR3 has 14 residues. CDR3 residues: CASSYWDSKNEQFF.

This chain links TRBV28 with TRBJ1-6; TCRdb names TRBD1, which stays unverified in the absence of DNA. Germline V gene sequence: CDR1 MDHEN, CDR2 SYDVKM. CDR3 length equals 17 residues. The CDR3 loop reads CASSLPLTGLGDSPLHF.

The CDR3 is CSARGDSNYGYTF. The J gene is TRBJ1-2, the V gene TRBV20-1; TCRdb's assignment of TRBD1 cannot be checked, as there is no DNA. CDR1 DFQATT and CDR2 SNEGSKA come from the germline V gene (reference sequence). The CDR3 has 13 amino acids.

The rearrangement joins TRBV4-3 to TRBJ2-1. Germline assignment: CDR1 LGHNA and CDR2 YSLEER. The CDR3 contains 14 residues. CDR3 in amino acids: CASSQGRFYNEQFF.

The rearrangement joins TRBV5-1 to TRBJ2-1. The CDR3 length is 16 residues. Germline assignment: CDR1 SGHRS and CDR2 YFSETQ. CDR3 region: CASSLAEGRSYNEQFF.

The rearrangement uses TRBV29-1 and TRBJ2-2; the TCRdb D gene call, TRBD1, has no DNA to confirm it. Germline CDR1 and CDR2: SQVTM and ANQGSEA. This CDR3 comprises 15 residues. CDR3: CSVIWGQGITGELVF.

This chain joins TRBV7-9 and TRBJ1-2; absent DNA, TCRdb's TRBD1 call cannot be checked. CDR1 SEHNR and CDR2 FQNEAQ come from the germline V gene (reference sequence). The CDR3 length is 16 residues. CDR3 residues: CASSSFPGQNFYGYTF.

This chain joins TRBV7-9 and TRBJ2-2; TCRdb's D call of TRBD1 is untestable without DNA. The CDR3 loop spans 16 amino acids. In germline, CDR1 is SEHNR, CDR2 FQNEAQ (reference sequence). The CDR3 sequence is CASSLPGQQYPGELFF.

This rearrangement joins TRBV13 to TRBJ2-5; the D call from TCRdb, TRBD1, cannot be confirmed without DNA. Germline CDR1 reads PRHDT; CDR2 reads FYEKMQ (reference sequence). CDR3 size: 15 residues. CDR3 protein: CASSPGRLLQETQYF.

The CDR3 is CASSRPLGVSSSYNEQFF. The chain couples TRBV4-2 to TRBJ2-1; TCRdb calls TRBD1, which cannot be checked without DNA. This CDR3 contains 18 residues. The germline V gene has CDR1 LGHNA and CDR2 YNFKEQ.

J is TRBJ2-3 and V is TRBV6-6; the D gene TCRdb calls, TRBD1, cannot be checked with no DNA. Germline lookup yields CDR1 MNHNY and CDR2 SVGAGI (reference sequence). The CDR3 sequence is 13 residues long. The CDR3 is CASSPWGSDTQYF.

CDR3 loop: CASSSFDRGPYNEQFF. The J gene is TRBJ2-1, the V gene TRBV7-9; lacking DNA, the TRBD1 call made by TCRdb goes unchecked. Per germline, CDR1 SEHNR and CDR2 FQNEAQ (reference sequence). The CDR3 loop spans 16 amino acids.

The V gene is TRBV28, the J gene TRBJ1-1. CDR3 length equals 14 residues. Germline lookup yields CDR1 MDHEN and CDR2 SYDVKM. CDR3: CASTTPKSEGEAFF.

The chain links TRBV20-1 to TRBJ2-7; no DNA is available, so the TRBD2 call from TCRdb remains unchecked. The CDR3 extends over 17 amino acids. Germline V CDR1 and CDR2: DFQATT, SNEGSKA (reference sequence). The CDR3 reads CSARGRDGTYPSYEQYF.

The gene calls are TRBV23-1 and TRBJ2-7; TCRdb's D gene call, TRBD2, goes unchecked for lack of DNA. TRBV23-1 carries the ORF label, with uncertain function. This CDR3 region has 18 residues. The CDR3 sequence: CASSQSGSGNLGEYEQYF.

This chain joins TRBV28 and TRBJ1-2; TCRdb outputs TRBD1, but without DNA this stays unchecked. The CDR3 length is 14 residues. Germline CDR1 reads MDHEN; CDR2 reads SYDVKM. The CDR3 sequence: CASSPPGKNYGYTF.

V and J are TRBV7-9 and TRBJ1-1; TCRdb returns TRBD1, unconfirmable since there is no DNA. This CDR3 is built from 17 residues. Germline-derived CDR1 and CDR2 are SEHNR and FQNEAQ (reference sequence). CDR3 sequence reads: CASSADRRRTKDTEAFF.